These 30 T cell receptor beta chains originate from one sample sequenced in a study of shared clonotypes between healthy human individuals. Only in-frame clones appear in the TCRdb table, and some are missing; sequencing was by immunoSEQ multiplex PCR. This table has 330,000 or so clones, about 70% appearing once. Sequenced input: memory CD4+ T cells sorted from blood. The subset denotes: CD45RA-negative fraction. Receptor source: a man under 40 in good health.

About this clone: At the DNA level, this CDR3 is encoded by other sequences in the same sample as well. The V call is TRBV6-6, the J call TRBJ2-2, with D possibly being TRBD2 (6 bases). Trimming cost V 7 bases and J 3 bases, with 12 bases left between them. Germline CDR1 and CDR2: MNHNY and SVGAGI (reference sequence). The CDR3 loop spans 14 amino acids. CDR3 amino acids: CASTLAWDTGELFF. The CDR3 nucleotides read TGTGCCAGCACCCTAGCGTGGGACACCGGGGAGCTGTTTTTT.

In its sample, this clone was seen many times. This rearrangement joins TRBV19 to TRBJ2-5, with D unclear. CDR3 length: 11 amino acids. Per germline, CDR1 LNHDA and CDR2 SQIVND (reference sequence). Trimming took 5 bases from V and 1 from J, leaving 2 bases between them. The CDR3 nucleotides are TGTGCCAGTAGTCGCCAAGAGACCCAGTACTTC. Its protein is CASSRQETQYF.

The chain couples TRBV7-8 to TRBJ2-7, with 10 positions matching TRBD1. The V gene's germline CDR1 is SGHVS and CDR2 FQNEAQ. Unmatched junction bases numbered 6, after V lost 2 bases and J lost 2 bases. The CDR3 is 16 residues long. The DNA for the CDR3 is TGTGCCAGCAGCTTATCAACCGGGACAGGGGCCTACGAGCAGTACTTC. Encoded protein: CASSLSTGTGAYEQYF.

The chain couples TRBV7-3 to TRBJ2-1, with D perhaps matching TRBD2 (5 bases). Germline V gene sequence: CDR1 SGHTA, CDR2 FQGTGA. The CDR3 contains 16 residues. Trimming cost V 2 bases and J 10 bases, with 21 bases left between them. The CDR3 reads CASSLVDRGLPEEQFF. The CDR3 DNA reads TGTGCCAGCAGCTTAGTAGACCGGGGTCTCCCCGAGGAGCAGTTCTTC.

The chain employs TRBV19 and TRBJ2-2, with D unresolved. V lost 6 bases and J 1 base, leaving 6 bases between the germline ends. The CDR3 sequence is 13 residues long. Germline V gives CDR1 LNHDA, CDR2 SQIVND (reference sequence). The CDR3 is CASRRLNTGELFF. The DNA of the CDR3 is TGTGCCAGTAGACGATTGAACACCGGGGAGCTGTTTTTT.

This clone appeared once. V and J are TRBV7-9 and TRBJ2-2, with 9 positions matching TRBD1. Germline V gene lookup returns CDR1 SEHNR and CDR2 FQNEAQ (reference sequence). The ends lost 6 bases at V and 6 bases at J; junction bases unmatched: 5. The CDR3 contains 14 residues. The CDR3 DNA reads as TGTGCCAGCAGGAGACAGGGGGAGGCCGGGGAGCTGTTTTTT. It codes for CASRRQGEAGELFF.

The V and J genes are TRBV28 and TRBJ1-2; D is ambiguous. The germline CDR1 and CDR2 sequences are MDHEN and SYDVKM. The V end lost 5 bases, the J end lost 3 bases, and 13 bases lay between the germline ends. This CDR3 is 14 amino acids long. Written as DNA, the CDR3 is TGTGCCAGCAGTCCTCCGAAAGGCCACTATGGCTACACCTTC. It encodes CASSPPKGHYGYTF.

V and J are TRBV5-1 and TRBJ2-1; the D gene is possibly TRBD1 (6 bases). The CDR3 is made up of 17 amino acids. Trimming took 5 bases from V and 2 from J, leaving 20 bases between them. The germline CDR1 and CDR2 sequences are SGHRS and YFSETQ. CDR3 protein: CASSPLEQGRTYNEQFF. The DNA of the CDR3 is TGCGCCAGCAGTCCATTGGAACAGGGCAGGACCTACAATGAGCAGTTCTTC.

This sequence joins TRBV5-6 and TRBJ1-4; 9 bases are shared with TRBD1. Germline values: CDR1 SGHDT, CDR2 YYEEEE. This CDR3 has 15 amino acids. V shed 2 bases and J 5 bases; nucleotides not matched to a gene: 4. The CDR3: CASSLGGTGNEKLFF. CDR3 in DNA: TGTGCCAGCAGCTTAGGCGGGACAGGGAATGAAAAACTGTTTTTT.

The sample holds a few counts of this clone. The DNA for the CDR3 is TGCGCCAGCAGCCAGACTAGCGCGACACCATCCTACGAGCAGTACTTC. Its protein product is CASSQTSATPSYEQYF. V usage is TRBV5-1 and J usage is TRBJ2-7; 8 bases map to TRBD2. Germline assignment: CDR1 SGHRS and CDR2 YFSETQ. Unmatched junction bases numbered 10, after V lost 4 bases and J lost 1 base. This CDR3 is built from 16 residues.

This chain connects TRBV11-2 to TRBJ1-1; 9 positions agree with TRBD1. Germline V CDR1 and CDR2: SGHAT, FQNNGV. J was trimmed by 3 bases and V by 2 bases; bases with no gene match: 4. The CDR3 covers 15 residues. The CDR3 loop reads CASSLPTGGYTEAFF. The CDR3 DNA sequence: TGTGCCAGCAGCTTACCGACAGGGGGGTACACTGAAGCTTTCTTT.

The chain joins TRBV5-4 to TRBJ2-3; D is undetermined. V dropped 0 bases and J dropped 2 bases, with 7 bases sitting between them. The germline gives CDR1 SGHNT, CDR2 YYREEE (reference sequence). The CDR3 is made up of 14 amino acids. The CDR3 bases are TGTGCCAGCAGCTTGGTGGGAACCACAGATACGCAGTATTTT. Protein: CASSLVGTTDTQYF.

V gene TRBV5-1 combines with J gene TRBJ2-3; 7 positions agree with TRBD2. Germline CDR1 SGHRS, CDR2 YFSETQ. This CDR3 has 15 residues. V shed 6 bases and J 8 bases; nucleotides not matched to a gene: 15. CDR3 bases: TGCGCCAGCACCTTTAGCGGAAACCCGGGGGGTACGCAGTATTTT. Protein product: CASTFSGNPGGTQYF.

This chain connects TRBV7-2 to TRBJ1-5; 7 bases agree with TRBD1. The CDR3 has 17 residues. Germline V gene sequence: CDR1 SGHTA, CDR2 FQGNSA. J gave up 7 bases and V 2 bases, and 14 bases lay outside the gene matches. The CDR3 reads CASSLRGIEVRGQPQHF. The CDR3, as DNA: TGTGCCAGCAGCTTAAGGGGTATTGAGGTCAGGGGGCAGCCCCAGCATTTT.

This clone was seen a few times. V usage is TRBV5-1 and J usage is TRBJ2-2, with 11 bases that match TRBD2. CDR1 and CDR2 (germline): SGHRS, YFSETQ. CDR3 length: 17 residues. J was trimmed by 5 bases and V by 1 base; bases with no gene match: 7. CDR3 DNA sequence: TGCGCCAGCAGCTTGAGGCTAGCGGGAGGAAGTACCGGGGAGCTGTTTTTT. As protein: CASSLRLAGGSTGELFF.

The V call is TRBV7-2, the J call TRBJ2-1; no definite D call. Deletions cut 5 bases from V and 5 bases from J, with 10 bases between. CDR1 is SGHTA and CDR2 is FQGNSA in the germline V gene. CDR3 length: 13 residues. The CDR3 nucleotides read TGTGCCAGCAGCCGTGACCGACACAATGAGCAGTTCTTC. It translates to CASSRDRHNEQFF.

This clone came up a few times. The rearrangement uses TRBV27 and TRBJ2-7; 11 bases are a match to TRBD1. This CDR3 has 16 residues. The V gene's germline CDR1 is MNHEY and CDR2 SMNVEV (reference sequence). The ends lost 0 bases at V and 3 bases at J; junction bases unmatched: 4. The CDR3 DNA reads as TGTGCCAGCAGTTTATCGAGGGGGACAGGGGGCTACGAGCAGTACTTC. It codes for CASSLSRGTGGYEQYF.

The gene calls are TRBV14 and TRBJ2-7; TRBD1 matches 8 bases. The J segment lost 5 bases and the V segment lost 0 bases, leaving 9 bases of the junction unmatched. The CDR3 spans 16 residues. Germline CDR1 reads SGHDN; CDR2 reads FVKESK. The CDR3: CASSQDRRTGSHEQYF. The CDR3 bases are TGTGCCAGCAGCCAAGATAGACGGACAGGGTCCCACGAGCAGTACTTC.

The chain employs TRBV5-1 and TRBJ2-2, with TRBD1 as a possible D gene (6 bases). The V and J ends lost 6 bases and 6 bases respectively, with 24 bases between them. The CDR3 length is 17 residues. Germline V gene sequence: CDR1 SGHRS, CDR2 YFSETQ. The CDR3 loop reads CASTSLPQGRAAGELFF. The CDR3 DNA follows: TGCGCCAGCACCTCTTTACCCCAGGGGCGCGCGGCCGGGGAGCTGTTTTTT.

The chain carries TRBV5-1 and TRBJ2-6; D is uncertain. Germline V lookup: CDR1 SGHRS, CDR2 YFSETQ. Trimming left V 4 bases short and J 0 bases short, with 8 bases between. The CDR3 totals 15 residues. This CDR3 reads CASSVGNSGANVLTF. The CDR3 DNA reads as TGCGCCAGCAGCGTAGGGAACTCTGGGGCCAACGTCCTGACTTTC. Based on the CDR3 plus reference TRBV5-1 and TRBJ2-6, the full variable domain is KAGVTQTPRYLIKTRGQQVTLSCSPISGHRSVSWYQQTPGQGLQFLFEYFSETQRNKGNFPGRFSGRQFSNSRSEMNVSTLELGDSALYLCASSVGNSGANVLTFGAGSRLTVL.

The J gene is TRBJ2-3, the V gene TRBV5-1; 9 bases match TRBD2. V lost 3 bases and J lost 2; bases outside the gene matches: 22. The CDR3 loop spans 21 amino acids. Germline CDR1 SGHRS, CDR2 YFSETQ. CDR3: CASSWAFGQASGIDHTDTQYF. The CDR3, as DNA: TGCGCCAGCAGCTGGGCCTTCGGGCAGGCTAGCGGGATTGACCACACAGATACGCAGTATTTT.

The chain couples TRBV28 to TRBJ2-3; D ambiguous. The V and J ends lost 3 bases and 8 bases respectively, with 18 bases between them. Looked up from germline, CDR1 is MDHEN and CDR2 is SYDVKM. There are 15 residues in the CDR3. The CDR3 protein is CASSLRRPTYGTQYF. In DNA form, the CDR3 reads TGTGCCAGCAGTTTGCGCAGGCCTACCTATGGTACGCAGTATTTT.

The CDR3 DNA sequence: TGTGCCAGCAGCTCCCGGGTGGGGCAGAATGAGCAGTTCTTC. This gives the protein CASSSRVGQNEQFF. The chain has TRBV9 and TRBJ2-1, with D perhaps TRBD1 (5 bases). Deletions cut 4 bases from V and 7 bases from J, with 15 bases between. CDR3 length: 14 amino acids. CDR1 is SGDLS, CDR2 YYNGEE, per germline.

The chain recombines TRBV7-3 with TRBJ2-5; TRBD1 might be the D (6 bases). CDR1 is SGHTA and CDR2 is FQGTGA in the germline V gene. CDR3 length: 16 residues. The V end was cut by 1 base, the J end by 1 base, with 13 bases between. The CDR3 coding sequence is TGTGCCAGCAGCTTAAGCGGGTCACAGGGCCAAGAGACCCAGTACTTC. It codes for CASSLSGSQGQETQYF.

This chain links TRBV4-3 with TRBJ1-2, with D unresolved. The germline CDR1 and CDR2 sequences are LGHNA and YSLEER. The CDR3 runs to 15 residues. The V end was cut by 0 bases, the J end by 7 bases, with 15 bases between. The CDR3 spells CASSQEIDGIAGYTF. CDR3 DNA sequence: TGCGCCAGCAGCCAAGAGATAGATGGGATTGCTGGCTACACCTTC.

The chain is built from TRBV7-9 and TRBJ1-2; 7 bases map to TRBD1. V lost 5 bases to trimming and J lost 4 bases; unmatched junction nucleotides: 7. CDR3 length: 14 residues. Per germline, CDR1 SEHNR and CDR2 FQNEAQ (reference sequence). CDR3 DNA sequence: TGTGCCAGCAGCCTGACGGGACAGCGCTATGGCTACACCTTC. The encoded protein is CASSLTGQRYGYTF.

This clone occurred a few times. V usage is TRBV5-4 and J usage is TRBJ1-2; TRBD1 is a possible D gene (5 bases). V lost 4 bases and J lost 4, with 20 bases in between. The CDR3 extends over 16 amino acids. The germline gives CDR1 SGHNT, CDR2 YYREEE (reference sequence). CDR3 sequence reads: CASSPRQGAGLYGYTF. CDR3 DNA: TGTGCCAGCAGCCCCCGGCAGGGAGCCGGTCTCTATGGCTACACCTTC.

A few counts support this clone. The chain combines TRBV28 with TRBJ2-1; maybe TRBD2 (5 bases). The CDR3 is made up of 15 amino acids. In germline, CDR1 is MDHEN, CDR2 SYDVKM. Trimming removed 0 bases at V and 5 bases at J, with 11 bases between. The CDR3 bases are TGTGCCAGCAGTTTATGGGCCGGGATGGACAATGAGCAGTTCTTC. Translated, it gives CASSLWAGMDNEQFF.

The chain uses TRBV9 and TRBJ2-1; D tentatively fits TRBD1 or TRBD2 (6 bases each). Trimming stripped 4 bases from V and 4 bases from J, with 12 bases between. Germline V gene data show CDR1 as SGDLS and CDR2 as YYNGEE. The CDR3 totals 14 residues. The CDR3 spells CASSQRGEYNEQFF. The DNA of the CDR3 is TGTGCCAGCAGCCAAAGGGGGGAGTACAATGAGCAGTTCTTC. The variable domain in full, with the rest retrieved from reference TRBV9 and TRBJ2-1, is DSGVTQTPKHLITATGQRVTLRCSPRSGDLSVYWYQQSLDQGLQFLIQYYNGEERAKGNILERFSAQQFPDLHSELNLSSLELGDSALYFCASSQRGEYNEQFFGPGTRLTVL.

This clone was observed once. The CDR3 nucleotides read TGCGCCAGCAGCTCCTCAGGGGACGGAGTCTACACCTTC. This sequence encodes CASSSSGDGVYTF. The chain combines TRBV5-1 with TRBJ1-2, with D possibly TRBD1 on 6 matching bases. This CDR3 comprises 13 residues. V was cut by 3 bases and J by 10 bases, with 16 bases left in between. The germline V gene has CDR1 SGHRS and CDR2 YFSETQ. The whole variable domain, filled in from reference TRBV5-1 and TRBJ1-2, reads KAGVTQTPRYLIKTRGQQVTLSCSPISGHRSVSWYQQTPGQGLQFLFEYFSETQRNKGNFPGRFSGRQFSNSRSEMNVSTLELGDSALYLCASSSSGDGVYTFGSGTRLTVV.